This T cell receptor beta chain appears in the sequencing data of a study of blood T cell repertoires in COVID-19. Study-level information: T cells, B-cell-depleted T cells, or PBMCs provided the cDNA or gDNA that served as material.

As processed by the authors: Amplification of reference gene primers provided the estimated nucleated cell counts. Repertoires were generated with immunoSEQ multiplex PCR, while TCRdb's copy carries only in-frame clones and drops some. V, J and clone size reflect that table, while D and trimming were determined from the DNA. In the table there are about 250,000 clones, roughly 87% of which are singletons. The length of the CDR3 is 15 residues. CDR1 LNHDA and CDR2 SQIVND come from the germline V gene (reference sequence). V shed 3 bases and J shed 4 bases, with 13 bases lying between them. The gene calls are TRBV19 and TRBJ1-5; D perhaps matches TRBD1 (5 bases). Sequencing was carried out using peripheral blood. The receptor's source is a man between 18 and 29 years old with active or convalescent COVID-19. The CDR3 DNA reads as TGTGCCAGTAGTATTTGGGGGAGGGGAAATCAGCCCCAGCATTTT. Its translation: CASSIWGRGNQPQHF. The full variable domain, in which reference TRBV19 and TRBJ1-5 provide the parts outside the CDR3, is DGGITQSPKYLFRKEGQNVTLSCEQNLNHDAMYWYRQDPGQGLRLIYYSQIVNDFQKGDIAEGYSVSREKKESFPLTVTSAQKNPTAFYLCASSIWGRGNQPQHFGDGTRLSIL.